The entry that follows covers one T cell receptor (beta chain) sequence. This clone occurred a few times. Its antigen remains unidentified. Per-base qualities were not stored, and no clone one base away is much larger. The sample belongs to a study of blood T cell repertoires in COVID-19 (dated by TCRdb to the early 2020s). In terms of the full investigation: Samples from collaborators originated in the United States, Italy and Spain and spanned both the acute and convalescent phases of COVID-19. The material from the prospective study consisted of cDNA or gDNA derived from T cells, B-cell-depleted T cells, or PBMCs. Deeply sampled blood TCRbeta repertoires from subjects exposed to, actively infected with, or recovered from COVID-19 were included in the dataset. A freely available public database, intended as a resource for researchers studying the immune response to SARS-CoV-2, is where the repertoires were released. Samples came from the ongoing ImmuneRACE study (first 160 participants) plus 1,254 subjects from 6 global collaborators. Nearly every sample came with metadata listing a de-identified subject ID, COVID-19 status, age in years and sex. HLA class I and class II types, where available, came from metadata supplied by the sample provider rather than from assay-based typing.

Each collaborating institution followed its own protocols to collect whole blood in K2EDTA tubes. For TCRbeta analysis, collaborators shipped samples in one of three forms: frozen whole blood, isolated PBMCs, or DNA extracted from either of those sample types. TCRbeta CDR3 regions were amplified from genomic DNA using the immunoSEQ Assay, a bias-controlled multiplex PCR. In the paper's pipeline: The number of nucleated cells in each sample was estimated by amplification of reference gene primers within the assay. To quantify the absolute abundance of each unique TCRbeta CDR3 rearrangement, sequence reads were collapsed and filtered. For each sample, productive Simpson clonality was calculated as the square root of Simpson's diversity index across productive rearrangements. The table comes from immuneACCESS by way of TCRdb, which keeps in-frame sequences with V and J called. Part of the clones is missing from these tables; in studies checked, under half for an unresolved V gene and the rest for unknown reasons. V and J calls plus clone size are reproduced from that table; the DNA served to infer D and trimming. The sample table shows fewer than 120,000 clones, and 76% are seen once. Jointly, the top ten make up about 3.7% of the sample.

The germline V gene supplies CDR1 SNHLY and CDR2 FYNNEI. From the cysteine up to the phenylalanine, the CDR3 has a length of 13 residues. The DNA shown is the 39-base CDR3, in frame from base 1. V and J are trimmed by 9 bases and 4 bases, and the gene matches miss 8 bases of the junction. Study-level results and caveats: How much clinical and demographic metadata was included differed by source and by participant, and the metadata was provided uncurated.

The V and J genes are TRBV2 and TRBJ2-7; 8 nucleotides in the junction match TRBD2. The sample was peripheral blood. This sequence originates from a woman over 75 with acute or convalescent COVID-19. In nucleotide form, the sequence is TGTGCCAGGACAAACCGGGGGGGTTACGAGCAGTACTTC. Its translation reads: CARTNRGGYEQYF. Where the CDR3 stops, the reference TRBV2 and TRBJ2-7 genes take over; the full variable domain is EPEVTQTPSHQVTQMGQEVILRCVPISNHLYFYWYRQILGQKVEFLVSFYNNEISEKSEIFDDQFSVERPDGSNFTLKIRSTKLEDSAMYFCARTNRGGYEQYFGPGTRLTVT.